Presented here are 7 T cell receptor beta chains from one specimen sequenced in a study of OX40 agonist ivuxolimab in advanced cancers. TCRdb's copy holds only in-frame clones and misses some; the assay was immunoSEQ multiplex PCR. The sample gives about 74,000 clones, 84% of which show up once; more than 2% is in the top ten. The input for sequencing was CD4+ or CD8+ T cells sorted from blood, taken in a trial of the OX40 agonist ivuxolimab. The receptors derive from an adult with an advanced solid tumor such as melanoma, head and neck, liver or kidney cancer.

V is TRBV19 and J is TRBJ2-5; D might be TRBD1 or TRBD2, each matching 5 bases. In germline, CDR1 is LNHDA, CDR2 SQIVND (reference sequence). The ends were cut back, 1 base at V and 5 bases at J, with 11 bases in the middle. The CDR3 runs to 14 residues. As DNA, the CDR3 is TGTGCCAGTAGTATAGCCCGGGGCCGGGAGACCCAGTACTTC. The encoded protein is CASSIARGRETQYF. Drawing the rest from reference TRBV19 and TRBJ2-5, the complete variable domain is DGGITQSPKYLFRKEGQNVTLSCEQNLNHDAMYWYRQDPGQGLRLIYYSQIVNDFQKGDIAEGYSVSREKKESFPLTVTSAQKNPTAFYLCASSIARGRETQYFGPGTRLLVL.

This chain links TRBV15 with TRBJ1-1; D is ambiguous. The CDR3 covers 14 residues. Germline CDR1 and CDR2: LNHNV and YYDKDF (reference sequence). V lost 0 bases and J 1 base, leaving 6 bases between the germline ends. This CDR3 is CATSRDRTNTEAFF. CDR3 in DNA: TGTGCCACCAGCAGAGATCGAACGAACACTGAAGCTTTCTTT.

The genes are TRBV7-2 and TRBJ2-5, with D perhaps being TRBD1 or TRBD2 (6 bases each). V dropped 1 base and J dropped 4 bases, with 10 bases sitting between them. Germline V gene data show CDR1 as SGHTA and CDR2 as FQGNSA. The CDR3 contains 14 residues. DNA for the CDR3: TGTGCCAGCAGCTTAGGGGGGGCCGGAGAGACCCAGTACTTC. It specifies CASSLGGAGETQYF.

The chain recombines TRBV28 with TRBJ1-3, with 8 bases lining up with TRBD1. Trimming took 7 bases from V and 0 from J; bases not matched to a gene: 11. CDR1 is MDHEN, CDR2 SYDVKM, per germline. The CDR3 runs to 17 residues. The CDR3 sequence: CASIGRLGQVSGNTIYF. DNA of the CDR3: TGTGCCAGCATTGGTCGATTGGGACAGGTCTCTGGAAACACCATATATTTT.

J is TRBJ2-7 and V is TRBV20-1, with D possibly being TRBD1 (5 bases). Germline V lookup: CDR1 DFQATT, CDR2 SNEGSKA (reference sequence). CDR3 size: 11 residues. Trimming took off 5 bases at V and 4 bases at J, with 9 bases between the two ends. CDR3 residues: CSAGALYEQYF. CDR3 sequence (DNA): TGCAGTGCTGGGGCCTTGTACGAGCAGTACTTC.

The chain recombines TRBV6-1 with TRBJ1-4; TRBD1 matches 11 bases. The length of the CDR3 is 15 residues. Per the germline V gene, CDR1 is MNHNS and CDR2 is SASEGT. With 7 bases clipped from V and 4 bases from J, the junction kept 5 bases outside the gene matches. The DNA for the CDR3 is TGTGCCAGCAAACGGACAGGGGGCATTAATGAAAAACTGTTTTTT. As protein: CASKRTGGINEKLFF.

The chain employs TRBV28 and TRBJ2-7; D might be TRBD2 (6 bases). The ends were cut back, 11 bases at V and 3 bases at J, with 14 bases in the middle. In germline, CDR1 is MDHEN, CDR2 SYDVKM. This CDR3 has 12 residues. CDR3 in DNA: TGTGCCGGCGGGGACCCCCGCTACGAGCAGTACTTC. Amino acid sequence: CAGGDPRYEQYF.